This entry lists 30 T cell receptor beta chains sequenced from one sample in a study of beta chain features in type 1 diabetes. cDNA synthesis used the whole RNA isolate, giving expressed TCRB sequences. Using immunoSEQ multiplex PCR, the repertoire was profiled, and TCRdb retains in-frame clones only, with some absent. The sample yields fewer than 900,000 clones, roughly 15% seen once. Sequences were obtained from naive CD4+ T cells from blood. The source is a woman in her late teens or twenties in good health.

J is TRBJ2-5 and V is TRBV4-1; 10 bases line up with TRBD2. Germline trimming cut 3 bases from V and 3 bases from J; bases unmatched to any gene: 10. The CDR3 has 17 amino acids. Germline CDR1 and CDR2: MGHRA and YSYEKL. The CDR3 reads CASSHSSGGLAKETQYF. The CDR3 DNA is TGCGCCAGCAGCCATTCATCTGGGGGACTAGCGAAAGAGACCCAGTACTTC.

The V call is TRBV27, the J call TRBJ2-5, with D possibly being TRBD1 (5 bases). Germline loops: CDR1 MNHEY, CDR2 SMNVEV (reference sequence). Trimming left V 4 bases short and J 3 bases short, with 9 bases between. The CDR3 consists of 13 residues. The CDR3 reads CASSWGRKETQYF. CDR3 nucleotide sequence: TGTGCCAGCAGTTGGGGCAGGAAAGAGACCCAGTACTTC.

This clone was seen only once. This chain joins TRBV19 and TRBJ2-2; 9 nucleotides line up with TRBD1. There are 16 residues in the CDR3. V shed 5 bases and J 4 bases; nucleotides not matched to a gene: 8. Germline V gene lookup returns CDR1 LNHDA and CDR2 SQIVND (reference sequence). The CDR3 sequence: CASSAQGAPRTGELFF. DNA for the CDR3: TGTGCCAGTAGTGCACAGGGGGCGCCGCGCACCGGGGAGCTGTTTTTT.

This clone turned up a few times. The sample holds other DNA sequences that translate to the same CDR3. The rearrangement joins TRBV5-1 to TRBJ2-2; D not resolved. Germline CDR1 is SGHRS and CDR2 is YFSETQ. The ends were cut back, 0 bases at V and 7 bases at J, with 4 bases in the middle. This CDR3 contains 12 residues. CDR3 sequence: CASSLVVGELFF. CDR3 in DNA: TGCGCCAGCAGCTTGGTGGTCGGGGAGCTGTTTTTT.

The gene calls are TRBV28 and TRBJ2-1, with TRBD2 matching over 13 bases. Germline lookup yields CDR1 MDHEN and CDR2 SYDVKM. This CDR3 has 16 amino acids. With V trimmed by 6 bases and J by 5 bases, 7 bases remained unmatched. This CDR3 reads CASSQGLAGQNNEQFF. The DNA of the CDR3 is TGTGCCAGCAGCCAGGGACTAGCGGGACAAAACAATGAGCAGTTCTTC.

CDR3 DNA: TGTGCCATCGGACGGGACCAGGGGCCGGAGACCCAGTACTTC. Translation: CAIGRDQGPETQYF. The V call is TRBV10-3, the J call TRBJ2-5; TRBD1 is a possible D gene (6 bases). This CDR3 is built from 14 residues. CDR1 and CDR2 from the germline V gene are ENHRY and SYGVKD. V was cut by 8 bases and J by 5 bases, with 18 bases left in between.

This clone turned up a few times. This rearrangement joins TRBV11-2 to TRBJ2-7; tentative D call: TRBD2 (6 bases). The ends were cut back, 4 bases at V and 3 bases at J, with 13 bases in the middle. CDR1 and CDR2 (germline): SGHAT, FQNNGV. This CDR3 spans 14 amino acids. The CDR3 nucleotides read TGTGCCAGCAGCTCCGGGACTTACCTCTACGAGCAGTACTTC. Translation gives CASSSGTYLYEQYF.

Worth noting for this clone: Other nucleotide sequences in the sample specify the same CDR3. The chain joins TRBV5-1 to TRBJ1-1; D perhaps matches TRBD1 (5 bases). The germline V and J ends were trimmed by 2 bases and 1 base, with 6 bases remaining between them. The germline CDR1 and CDR2 sequences are SGHRS and YFSETQ. The CDR3 has 13 residues. The CDR3 spells CASSFTGNTEAFF. Here the CDR3 DNA reads TGCGCCAGCAGCTTTACAGGGAACACTGAAGCTTTCTTT.

The rearrangement joins TRBV5-6 to TRBJ1-1; 8 bases agree with TRBD1. V lost 4 bases and J lost 7; bases outside the gene matches: 18. Germline CDR1 is SGHDT and CDR2 is YYEEEE. This CDR3 spans 17 amino acids. Here the CDR3 reads CASSLLRQGSMRYEAFF. The CDR3 DNA sequence: TGTGCCAGCAGCCTTTTGCGACAGGGGTCTATGCGATATGAAGCTTTCTTT.

This clone showed up just a few times. This chain joins TRBV7-2 and TRBJ2-7, with TRBD2 as a possible D gene (6 bases). Trimming pared 5 bases from V and 3 bases from J, leaving 8 bases between. The CDR3 loop spans 12 amino acids. From germline, CDR1 is SGHTA and CDR2 FQGNSA. DNA for the CDR3: TGTGCCAGCAGCCGGGGGTACTACGAGCAGTACTTC. Its translation: CASSRGYYEQYF. Full variable domain (missing parts from reference TRBV7-2 and TRBJ2-7): GAGVSQSPSNKVTEKGKDVELRCDPISGHTALYWYRQSLGQGLEFLIYFQGNSAPDKSGLPSDRFSAERTGGSVSTLTIQRTQQEDSAVYLCASSRGYYEQYFGPGTRLTVT.

The CDR3 region is CASSNFRGREQYF. The CDR3 DNA is TGTGCCAGCAGTAACTTCCGGGGGAGGGAGCAGTACTTC. The chain employs TRBV2 and TRBJ2-7; tentatively, D is TRBD2 (6 bases). The CDR3 runs to 13 residues. The V gene lost 5 bases and the J gene lost 7 bases, with 15 bases spanning the gap. The germline CDR1 and CDR2 sequences are SNHLY and FYNNEI.

This clone was observed a few times. The J gene is TRBJ2-1, the V gene TRBV7-2; TRBD2 matches at 11 bases. The germline V gene has CDR1 SGHTA and CDR2 FQGNSA. V lost 4 bases and J lost 2; bases outside the gene matches: 7. The CDR3 is 17 amino acids. The CDR3 DNA reads as TGTGCCAGCAGCTATTCCACTAGCGGGAGTACCTACAATGAGCAGTTCTTC. Residues: CASSYSTSGSTYNEQFF.

V and J are TRBV6-1 and TRBJ2-3, with 9 bases identical to TRBD1. This CDR3 has 16 residues. V trimming: 4 bases; J trimming: 2 bases; junction bases outside the gene matches: 7. Germline-derived CDR1 and CDR2 are MNHNS and SASEGT. The CDR3 sequence is CASSGGPQGATDTQYF. CDR3 nucleotide sequence: TGTGCCAGCAGTGGGGGACCACAGGGGGCCACAGATACGCAGTATTTT.

Only a few counts were recorded for this clone. V is TRBV7-9 and J is TRBJ2-1, with D possibly called TRBD1 or TRBD2 (5 bases each). Trimming left V 5 bases short and J 5 bases short, with 19 bases between. CDR1 is SEHNR and CDR2 is FQNEAQ in the germline V gene (reference sequence). There are 16 residues in the CDR3. CDR3 in DNA: TGTGCCAGCAGCCATCCTCCGGGGCCCCCACACAATGAGCAGTTCTTC. Its protein is CASSHPPGPPHNEQFF.

In its sample, this clone was seen a few times. V usage is TRBV19 and J usage is TRBJ1-2, with TRBD1 identical over 12 bases. Trimming removed 4 bases from V and 5 bases from J; junction bases left unmatched: 14. The CDR3 runs to 18 residues. Germline-derived CDR1 and CDR2 are LNHDA and SQIVND (reference sequence). CDR3 sequence (DNA): TGTGCCAGTAGTACCTCCGCCGGGACAGGGGGCCAAGGTTATGGCTACACCTTC. Translation: CASSTSAGTGGQGYGYTF.

This clone has a single count. This chain uses TRBV7-3 with TRBJ2-5; 10 bases line up with TRBD1. The ends lost 3 bases at V and 9 bases at J; junction bases unmatched: 13. Germline V CDR1 and CDR2: SGHTA, FQGTGA. The CDR3 is made up of 16 amino acids. The CDR3 protein is CASSFSAPGTGVAQYF. CDR3 coding DNA: TGTGCCAGCAGCTTCAGCGCTCCCGGGACAGGGGTGGCCCAGTACTTC.

This clone showed up just a few times. In DNA form, the CDR3 reads TGCAGCGTCGAACCTAGCGGCAATGAGCAGTTCTTC. Protein sequence: CSVEPSGNEQFF. The chain combines TRBV29-1 with TRBJ2-1; 7 bases are a match to TRBD2. The J segment lost 6 bases and the V segment lost 6 bases, leaving 5 bases of the junction unmatched. The CDR3 sequence is 12 residues long. The germline gives CDR1 SQVTM, CDR2 ANQGSEA.

The chain has TRBV2 and TRBJ1-5; D possibly corresponds to TRBD1 (5 bases). The V gene lost 1 base and the J gene lost 2 bases, with 9 bases spanning the gap. The CDR3 contains 15 residues. Germline-derived CDR1 and CDR2 are SNHLY and FYNNEI. CDR3 sequence: CASSEETARNQPQHF. CDR3 DNA: TGTGCCAGCAGTGAAGAGACAGCCCGCAATCAGCCCCAGCATTTT. The full variable domain, completed using reference TRBV2 and TRBJ1-5, is EPEVTQTPSHQVTQMGQEVILRCVPISNHLYFYWYRQILGQKVEFLVSFYNNEISEKSEIFDDQFSVERPDGSNFTLKIRSTKLEDSAMYFCASSEETARNQPQHFGDGTRLSIL.

This clone was observed a handful of times. This CDR3 is CASSQAAGLAGLYEQYF. In DNA form, the CDR3 reads TGTGCCAGCAGCCAAGCGGCGGGACTAGCGGGATTATACGAGCAGTACTTC. V usage is TRBV4-2 and J usage is TRBJ2-7; 13 nucleotides match TRBD2. Germline loops: CDR1 LGHNA, CDR2 YNFKEQ. V gave up 1 base and J gave up 4 bases; unmatched junction bases: 7. The CDR3 covers 17 residues.

The chain is built from TRBV7-6 and TRBJ2-7; D is perhaps TRBD2 (6 bases). Per the germline V gene, CDR1 is SGHVS and CDR2 is FNYEAQ. The germline V and J ends were trimmed by 4 bases and 3 bases, with 16 bases remaining between them. The CDR3 spans 15 residues. CDR3 DNA: TGTGCCAGCAGCTCCCGTAGCGGAGACTACTACGAGCAGTACTTC. Translation gives CASSSRSGDYYEQYF. Full variable domain (rest looked up from reference TRBV7-6 and TRBJ2-7): GAGVSQSPRYKVTKRGQDVALRCDPISGHVSLYWYRQALGQGPEFLTYFNYEAQQDKSGLPNDRFSAERPEGSISTLTIQRTEQRDSAMYRCASSSRSGDYYEQYFGPGTRLTVT.

This chain joins TRBV9 and TRBJ2-5, with 8 bases aligning to TRBD1. The CDR3 length is 15 residues. The germline V gene encodes CDR1 SGDLS and CDR2 YYNGEE. V trimming: 0 bases; J trimming: 4 bases; junction bases outside the gene matches: 5. The CDR3 sequence is CASSVDGRGRETQYF. The CDR3, as DNA: TGTGCCAGCAGCGTAGACGGCAGGGGGCGAGAGACCCAGTACTTC. Together with reference TRBV9 and TRBJ2-5, the CDR3 gives the full variable domain: DSGVTQTPKHLITATGQRVTLRCSPRSGDLSVYWYQQSLDQGLQFLIQYYNGEERAKGNILERFSAQQFPDLHSELNLSSLELGDSALYFCASSVDGRGRETQYFGPGTRLLVL.

This clone has just a few counts. J is TRBJ2-3 and V is TRBV21-1; no DNA check was done on the table's D call, TRBD1. TRBV21-1 is described as a pseudogene. This CDR3 region has 20 residues. CDR3 sequence reads: CASSHLVDDRGLIHPDTQYF. CDR3 nucleotide sequence: TGTGCCAGCAGCCATCTGGTGGACGACAGGGGGCTAATTCATCCAGATACGCAGTATTTT.

The J gene is TRBJ2-6, the V gene TRBV5-5, with D tentatively TRBD2 (7 bases). Germline values: CDR1 SGHKS, CDR2 YYEKEE (reference sequence). Trimming cost V 0 bases and J 0 bases, with 13 bases left between them. The CDR3 covers 18 residues. The CDR3 here is CASSLAKGGTSGANVLTF. The CDR3 region has the DNA TGTGCCAGCAGCTTGGCCAAGGGGGGGACCTCTGGGGCCAACGTCCTGACTTTC.

The rearrangement joins TRBV7-6 to TRBJ1-1; no firm D call. The V end lost 2 bases, the J end lost 5 bases, and 12 bases lay between the germline ends. This CDR3 is 14 amino acids long. The V gene's germline CDR1 is SGHVS and CDR2 FNYEAQ. The CDR3 reads CASSLMSIGTEAFF. CDR3 DNA: TGTGCCAGCAGCTTAATGTCTATCGGAACTGAAGCTTTCTTT. Variable domain in full (rest from reference TRBV7-6 and TRBJ1-1): GAGVSQSPRYKVTKRGQDVALRCDPISGHVSLYWYRQALGQGPEFLTYFNYEAQQDKSGLPNDRFSAERPEGSISTLTIQRTEQRDSAMYRCASSLMSIGTEAFFGQGTRLTVV.

In this sample, this clone turned up a few times. CDR3 sequence (DNA): TGTGCCAGCAGCCAAGAGCCTCGGACTGACGGCACAGATACGCAGTATTTT. Translated, it gives CASSQEPRTDGTDTQYF. The J gene is TRBJ2-3, the V gene TRBV4-2; D is possibly TRBD2 (5 bases). The CDR3 sequence is 17 residues long. Trimming left V 0 bases short and J 1 base short, with 14 bases between. CDR1 and CDR2 (germline): LGHNA, YNFKEQ.

There are a few counts of this clone. CDR3 bases: TGTGCCAGCAGCTTCTGGCGGGAAGAGACCCAGTACTTC. It yields the protein CASSFWREETQYF. This chain joins TRBV7-2 and TRBJ2-5; possible D gene TRBD2, 5 bases. Germline assignment: CDR1 SGHTA and CDR2 FQGNSA. Trimming removed 3 bases at V and 3 bases at J, with 8 bases between. The CDR3 loop spans 13 amino acids.

This rearrangement joins TRBV2 to TRBJ1-1, with D maybe TRBD1 (6 bases). CDR3 length equals 13 residues. CDR1 and CDR2 (germline): SNHLY, FYNNEI. Trimming cost V 5 bases and J 5 bases, with 12 bases left between them. DNA of the CDR3: TGTGCCAGCAGTCGTCAGGGGAGTACTGAAGCTTTCTTT. This codes for CASSRQGSTEAFF.

On this clone itself: The junction does not match germline at one end; this may be a read error. The V and J genes are TRBV7-9 and TRBJ1-4; weak D call: TRBD1 (5 bases). CDR1 and CDR2 from the germline V gene are SEHNR and FQNEAQ (reference sequence). CDR3 size: 15 residues. The CDR3 spells CASGQDSGVNEKLFF. Written as DNA, the CDR3 is TGCGCCAGCGGCCAAGATTCGGGGGTTAATGAAAAACTGTTTTTT.

This clone was counted a few times. This sequence joins TRBV7-9 and TRBJ2-1; 13 positions match TRBD2. CDR1 and CDR2 from the germline V gene are SEHNR and FQNEAQ (reference sequence). The V gene end was trimmed by 5 bases and the J gene end by 11 bases; junction bases not matched to a gene: 6. CDR3 size: 14 residues. The CDR3 nucleotides are TGTGCCAGCAGCCTGGGGACTAGCGGGACAAAGCAGTTCTTC. The encoded protein is CASSLGTSGTKQFF. Full variable domain (outside the CDR3, taken from reference TRBV7-9 and TRBJ2-1): DTGVSQNPRHKITKRGQNVTFRCDPISEHNRLYWYRQTLGQGPEFLTYFQNEAQLEKSRLLSDRFSAERPKGSFSTLEIQRTEQGDSAMYLCASSLGTSGTKQFFGPGTRLTVL.

The V and J genes are TRBV10-3 and TRBJ1-2; D remains ambiguous. Trimming took 4 bases from V and 8 from J, leaving 17 bases between them. The CDR3 extends over 14 amino acids. Per the germline V gene, CDR1 is ENHRY and CDR2 is SYGVKD. The CDR3 DNA sequence: TGTGCCATCAGTGGGGTGGGAGGAAAGTCGGGCTACACCTTC. Translating gives CAISGVGGKSGYTF.